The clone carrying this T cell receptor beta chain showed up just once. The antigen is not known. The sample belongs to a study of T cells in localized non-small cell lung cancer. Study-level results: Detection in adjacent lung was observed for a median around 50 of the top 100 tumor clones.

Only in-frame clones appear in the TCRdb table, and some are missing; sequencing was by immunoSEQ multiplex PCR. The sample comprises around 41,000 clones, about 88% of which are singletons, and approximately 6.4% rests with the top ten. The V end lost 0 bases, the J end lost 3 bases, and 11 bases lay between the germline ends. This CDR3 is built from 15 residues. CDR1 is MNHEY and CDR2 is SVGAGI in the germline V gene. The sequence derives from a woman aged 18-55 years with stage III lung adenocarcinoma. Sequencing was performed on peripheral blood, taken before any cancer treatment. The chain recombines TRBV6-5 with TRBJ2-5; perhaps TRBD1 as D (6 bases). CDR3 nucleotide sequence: TGTGCCAGCAGTTACTCGATGGCAGGGGAAGAGACCCAGTACTTC. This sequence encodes CASSYSMAGEETQYF.